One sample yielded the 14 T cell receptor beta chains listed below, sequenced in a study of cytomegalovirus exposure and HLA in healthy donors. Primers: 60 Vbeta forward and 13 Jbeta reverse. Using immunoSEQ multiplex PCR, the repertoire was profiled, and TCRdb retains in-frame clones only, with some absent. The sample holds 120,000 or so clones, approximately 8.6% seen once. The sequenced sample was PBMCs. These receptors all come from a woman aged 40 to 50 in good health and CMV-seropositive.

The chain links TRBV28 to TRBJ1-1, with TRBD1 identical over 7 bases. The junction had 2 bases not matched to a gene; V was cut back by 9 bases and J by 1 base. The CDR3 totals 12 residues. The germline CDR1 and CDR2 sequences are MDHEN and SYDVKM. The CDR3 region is CASWDRNTEAFF. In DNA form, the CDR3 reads TGTGCCAGTTGGGACAGGAACACTGAAGCTTTCTTT.

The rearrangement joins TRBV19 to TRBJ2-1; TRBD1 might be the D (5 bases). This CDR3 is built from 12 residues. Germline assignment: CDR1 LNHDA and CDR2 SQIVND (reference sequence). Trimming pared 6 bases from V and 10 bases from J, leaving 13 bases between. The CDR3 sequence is CASRGLVYEQFF. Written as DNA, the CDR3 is TGTGCCAGTAGGGGGCTAGTTTACGAGCAGTTCTTC.

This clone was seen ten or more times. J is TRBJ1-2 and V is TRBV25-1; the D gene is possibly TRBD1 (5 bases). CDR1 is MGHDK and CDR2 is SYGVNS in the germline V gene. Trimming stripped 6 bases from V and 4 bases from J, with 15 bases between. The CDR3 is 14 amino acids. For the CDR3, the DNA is TGTGCCAGCAGCAGTACACAGGAGACCTATGGCTACACCTTC. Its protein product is CASSSTQETYGYTF.

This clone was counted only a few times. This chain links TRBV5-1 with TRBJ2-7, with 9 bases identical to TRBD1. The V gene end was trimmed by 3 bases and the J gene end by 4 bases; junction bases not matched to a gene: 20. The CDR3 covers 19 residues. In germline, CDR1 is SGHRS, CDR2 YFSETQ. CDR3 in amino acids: CASSSERDRDSGVGYEQYF. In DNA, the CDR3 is TGCGCCAGCAGCTCCGAGCGGGACAGGGACTCGGGAGTTGGATACGAGCAGTACTTC.

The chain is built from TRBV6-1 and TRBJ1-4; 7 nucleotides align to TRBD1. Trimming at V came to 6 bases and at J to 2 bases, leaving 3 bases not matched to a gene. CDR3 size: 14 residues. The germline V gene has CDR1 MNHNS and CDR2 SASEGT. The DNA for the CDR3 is TGTGCCAGCAGCGACAGGGCGACTAATGAAAAACTGTTTTTT. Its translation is CASSDRATNEKLFF.

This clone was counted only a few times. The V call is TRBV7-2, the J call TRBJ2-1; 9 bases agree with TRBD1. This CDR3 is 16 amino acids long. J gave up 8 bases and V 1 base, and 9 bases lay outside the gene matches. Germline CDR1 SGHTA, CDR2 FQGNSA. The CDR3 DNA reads TGTGCCAGCAGCTTAGTGGGGGGACAGGGCCCCCATGAGCAGTTCTTC. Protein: CASSLVGGQGPHEQFF.

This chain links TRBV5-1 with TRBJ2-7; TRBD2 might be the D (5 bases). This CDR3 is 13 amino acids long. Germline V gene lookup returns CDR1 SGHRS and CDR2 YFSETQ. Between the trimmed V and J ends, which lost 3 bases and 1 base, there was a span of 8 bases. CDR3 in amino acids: CASSSSGSYEQYF. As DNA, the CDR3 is TGCGCCAGCAGCTCGAGCGGTTCCTACGAGCAGTACTTC.

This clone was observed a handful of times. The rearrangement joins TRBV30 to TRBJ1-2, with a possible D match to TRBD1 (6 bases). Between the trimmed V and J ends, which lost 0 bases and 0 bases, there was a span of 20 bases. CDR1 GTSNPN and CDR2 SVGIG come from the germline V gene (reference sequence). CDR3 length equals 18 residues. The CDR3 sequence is CAWSVGLGRTVANYGYTF. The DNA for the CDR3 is TGTGCCTGGAGTGTTGGTCTCGGCCGGACAGTCGCTAACTATGGCTACACCTTC.

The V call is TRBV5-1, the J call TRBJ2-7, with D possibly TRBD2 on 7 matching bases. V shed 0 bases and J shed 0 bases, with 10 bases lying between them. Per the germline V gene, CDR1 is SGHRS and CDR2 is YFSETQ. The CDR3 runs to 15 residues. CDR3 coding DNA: TGCGCCAGCAGCTTGGACGGGGGGCACTCCTACGAGCAGTACTTC. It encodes CASSLDGGHSYEQYF.

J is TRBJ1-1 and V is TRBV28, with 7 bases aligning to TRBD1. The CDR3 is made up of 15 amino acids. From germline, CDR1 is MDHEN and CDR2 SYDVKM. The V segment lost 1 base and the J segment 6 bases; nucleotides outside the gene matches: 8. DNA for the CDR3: TGTGCCAGCAGTTTATTGAGGGGGCAGGGATCTGAAGCTTTCTTT. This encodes CASSLLRGQGSEAFF.

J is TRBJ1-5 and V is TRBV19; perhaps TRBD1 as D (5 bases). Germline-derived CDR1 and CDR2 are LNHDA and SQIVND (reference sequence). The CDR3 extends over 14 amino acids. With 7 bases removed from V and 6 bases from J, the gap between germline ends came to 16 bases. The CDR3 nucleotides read TGTGCCAGTAACCCAGGGATCCGGTTTCAGCCCCAGCATTTT. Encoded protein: CASNPGIRFQPQHF.

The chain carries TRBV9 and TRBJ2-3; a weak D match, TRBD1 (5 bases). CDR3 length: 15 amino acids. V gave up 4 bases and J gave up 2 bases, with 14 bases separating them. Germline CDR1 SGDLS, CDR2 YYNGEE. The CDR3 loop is CASSTLGQYTDTQYF. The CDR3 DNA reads TGTGCCAGCAGCACCCTCGGACAATACACAGATACGCAGTATTTT.

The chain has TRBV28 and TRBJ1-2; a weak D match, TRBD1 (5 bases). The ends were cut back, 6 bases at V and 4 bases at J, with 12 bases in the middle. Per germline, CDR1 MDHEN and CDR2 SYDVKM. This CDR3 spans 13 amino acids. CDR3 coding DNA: TGTGCCAGCAGGGACACGGAAGCCTATGGCTACACCTTC. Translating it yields CASRDTEAYGYTF.

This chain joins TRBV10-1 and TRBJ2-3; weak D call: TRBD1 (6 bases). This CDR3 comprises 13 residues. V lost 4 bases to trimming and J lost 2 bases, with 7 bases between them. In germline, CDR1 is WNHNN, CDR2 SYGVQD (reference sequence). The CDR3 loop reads CASSGQDTDTQYF. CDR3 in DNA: TGCGCCAGCAGTGGACAGGACACAGATACGCAGTATTTT.